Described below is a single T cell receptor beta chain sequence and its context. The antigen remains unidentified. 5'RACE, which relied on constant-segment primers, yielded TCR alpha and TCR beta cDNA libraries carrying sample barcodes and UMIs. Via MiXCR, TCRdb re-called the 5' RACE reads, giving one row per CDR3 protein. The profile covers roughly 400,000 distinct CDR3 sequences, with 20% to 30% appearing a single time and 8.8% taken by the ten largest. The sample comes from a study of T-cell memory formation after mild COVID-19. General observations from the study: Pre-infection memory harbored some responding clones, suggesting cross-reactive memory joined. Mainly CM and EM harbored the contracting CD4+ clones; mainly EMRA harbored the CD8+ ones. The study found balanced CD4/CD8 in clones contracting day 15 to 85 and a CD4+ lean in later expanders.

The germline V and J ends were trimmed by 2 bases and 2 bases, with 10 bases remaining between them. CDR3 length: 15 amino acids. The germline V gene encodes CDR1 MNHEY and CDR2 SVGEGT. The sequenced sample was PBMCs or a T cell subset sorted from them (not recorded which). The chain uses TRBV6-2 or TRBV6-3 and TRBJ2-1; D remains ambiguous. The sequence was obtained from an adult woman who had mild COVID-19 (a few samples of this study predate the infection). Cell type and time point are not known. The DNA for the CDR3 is TGTGCCAGCAGTTACCTCACAGTAGCCTACAATGAGCAGTTCTTC. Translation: CASSYLTVAYNEQFF.